This T cell receptor beta chain was found in a study of blood T cell repertoires in COVID-19. The wider study: Acute-phase and convalescent COVID-19 samples originated in the United States, Italy and Spain.

Repertoires were generated with immunoSEQ multiplex PCR, while TCRdb's copy carries only in-frame clones and drops some. The sample contains hundreds of thousands of clones, 86% of which appear only once. The CDR3 length is 17 residues. Trimming cost V 2 bases and J 2 bases; bases outside gene matches: 7. The germline V gene encodes CDR1 SGHDN and CDR2 FVKESK. Followed over time, Seattle patients had been enrolled while infection was active. The chain uses TRBV14 and TRBJ2-2, with 8 nucleotides matching TRBD1. The specimen was peripheral blood. The sequence came from a woman aged 70-85 years with COVID-19, enrolled during active disease. The CDR3 region is CASSQRPDRVNTGELFF. The CDR3 DNA sequence: TGTGCCAGCAGCCAACGACCGGACAGGGTAAACACCGGGGAGCTGTTTTTT.